This T cell receptor (beta chain) stems from a study of post-analysis software for immune sequencing data. Unique molecular identifiers were built into the TCR beta cDNA libraries. From approximately 0.95 to 9.8 million T cells, 400,000 to 500,000 cDNA molecules were obtained. TCRdb fed the PCR reads into MiXCR, producing one record per CDR3 protein. The sample has about 800,000 distinct CDR3 sequences; 30% are singletons. Regarding the study as a whole: Included in a set of several TRBV segments more frequent in patients than controls were TRBV5-6, TRBV5-1 and TRBV20-1. Multiple sclerosis was associated with a significant reduction in normalized Chao1 diversity relative to controls.

The CDR3 has 15 residues. Germline CDR1 and CDR2: SGHRS and YFSETQ. V was trimmed by 4 bases and J by 7 bases, leaving 20 bases between them. On this clonotype itself: Its antigen remains unknown.

The sequence came from a girl between 10 and 17 years old with multiple sclerosis. Sequences were obtained from blood. This chain links TRBV5-1 with TRBJ1-2; maybe TRBD1 (6 bases). The CDR3, as DNA: TGCGCCAGCAGCCGGAGGGACAATCCTTCCAGTGGCTACACCTTC. As protein: CASSRRDNPSSGYTF.